This TCR beta chain was identified during a study of blood T cell repertoires in COVID-19. Here immunoSEQ multiplex PCR was the method, and the copy in TCRdb shows in-frame clones only, minus some. The table shows approximately 71,000 clones, with more than 60% occurring only once. The CDR3 is made up of 14 amino acids. Germline values: CDR1 LNHDA, CDR2 SQIVND (reference sequence). Trimming stripped 3 bases from V and 3 bases from J, with 9 bases between. The chain combines TRBV19 with TRBJ2-1; D may be TRBD1 (5 bases). Material for sequencing was peripheral blood. This receptor was obtained from a human donor in a cohort sampled during active COVID-19. CDR3 residues: CASSIRGNYNEQFF. The CDR3 nucleotides read TGTGCCAGTAGTATTAGGGGAAACTACAATGAGCAGTTCTTC.